The next 28 T cell receptor beta chains were all read from a single sample in a study of blood T cells in healthy people across ages. A second PCR of 7 to 11 cycles used a sample-barcoded 5' primer and a J-beta primer mix. TCRdb independently ran MiXCR on the 5' RACE reads; one entry per CDR3 protein. This sample yields 1.5 million to 2 million distinct CDR3 sequences, of which 30% to 40% are seen a single time; around 11% belongs to the top ten. The sequenced sample was blood. These receptor sequences come from a woman aged 25 to 39 in good health.

This clonotype was seen only a few times. A read error may explain this, as a much larger clone is one base away. V usage is TRBV20-1 and J usage is TRBJ2-3; D unclear. CDR3 size: 11 residues. Germline-derived CDR1 and CDR2 are DFQATT and SNEGSKA (reference sequence). This CDR3 reads CSARGSDTRYF. CDR3 nucleotides: TGCAGTGCTAGAGGGTCAGATACGCGGTATTTT.

This chain uses TRBV4-1 with TRBJ2-7; TRBD2 aligns across 7 bases. Germline V gene sequence: CDR1 MGHRA, CDR2 YSYEKL. The J segment lost 3 bases and the V segment lost 1 base, leaving 12 bases of the junction unmatched. The CDR3 extends over 17 amino acids. CDR3 region: CASSQGVSGLGVYEQYF. The CDR3 nucleotides read TGCGCCAGCAGCCAAGGCGTTAGCGGGCTGGGAGTCTACGAGCAGTACTTC.

This clonotype came up many times. The chain employs TRBV5-5 and TRBJ2-1, with 8 bases fitting TRBD2. V gave up 4 bases and J gave up 2 bases; unmatched junction bases: 2. CDR1 and CDR2 (germline): SGHKS, YYEKEE (reference sequence). This CDR3 is built from 14 residues. CDR3 protein: CASSPGGAYNEQFF. Written as DNA, the CDR3 is TGTGCCAGCAGCCCCGGGGGGGCCTACAATGAGCAGTTCTTC.

The chain uses TRBV5-5 and TRBJ1-4; 7 nucleotides agree with TRBD1. Trimming cost V 0 bases and J 8 bases; bases outside gene matches: 10. The CDR3 sequence is 16 residues long. CDR1 and CDR2 from the germline V gene are SGHKS and YYEKEE (reference sequence). CDR3 loop: CASSLATGTANEKLFF. The CDR3 DNA sequence: TGTGCCAGCAGCTTGGCGACCGGGACAGCGAACGAAAAACTGTTTTTT.

There are a few counts of this clonotype. This chain links TRBV24-1 with TRBJ2-6, with 11 nucleotides matching TRBD1. V shed 12 bases and J 2 bases; nucleotides not matched to a gene: 5. This CDR3 spans 15 amino acids. CDR1 is KGHDR and CDR2 is SFDVKD in the germline V gene. CDR3: CAAGQGAAGANVLTF. The CDR3 DNA reads TGTGCCGCTGGACAGGGGGCGGCTGGGGCCAACGTCCTGACTTTC.

The rearrangement joins TRBV5-1 to TRBJ2-1; D possibly matches TRBD1 or TRBD2 (5 bases each). Germline CDR1 reads SGHRS; CDR2 reads YFSETQ. V lost 4 bases and J lost 6, with 14 bases in between. CDR3 size: 14 residues. The CDR3: CASSDGAPINEQFF. In nucleotides, the CDR3 is TGCGCCAGCAGCGACGGGGCCCCTATCAATGAGCAGTTCTTC.

This clonotype was seen more than once but under ten times. This rearrangement joins TRBV6-1 to TRBJ2-1; D call uncertain. The CDR3 loop spans 15 amino acids. Germline V gene data show CDR1 as MNHNS and CDR2 as SASEGT. Trimming pared 3 bases from V and 5 bases from J, leaving 14 bases between. Here the CDR3 DNA reads TGTGCCAGCAGTGACCTGGCAGACACACACAATGAGCAGTTCTTC. The encoded protein is CASSDLADTHNEQFF.

This clonotype was detected many times. The J gene is TRBJ2-7, the V gene TRBV27; D possibly corresponds to TRBD2 (7 bases). The germline gives CDR1 MNHEY, CDR2 SMNVEV (reference sequence). This CDR3 region has 14 residues. Trimming took 4 bases from V and 1 from J, leaving 11 bases between them. In nucleotides, the CDR3 is TGTGCCAGCAGTTCCAGGGGAGGGTCCTACGAGCAGTACTTC. This codes for CASSSRGGSYEQYF.

This chain joins TRBV7-9 and TRBJ1-2; tentatively, D is TRBD1 (6 bases). CDR3 length: 14 amino acids. V lost 5 bases and J lost 8, with 18 bases in between. From germline, CDR1 is SEHNR and CDR2 FQNEAQ (reference sequence). CDR3 nucleotides: TGTGCCAGCAGCGACACGGGACACTATGAGGGCTACACCTTC. The encoded protein is CASSDTGHYEGYTF.

The chain carries TRBV6-6 and TRBJ2-5; D is possibly TRBD1 (6 bases). Gene TRBJ2-7 matches the end of the DNA better, so the J call may be wrong. Germline V gene sequence: CDR1 MNHNY, CDR2 SVGAGI (reference sequence). The CDR3 is made up of 14 amino acids. The CDR3 is CASRGTRNSYEQYF. CDR3 in DNA: TGTGCCAGCAGAGGGACACGAAACTCCTACGAGCAGTACTTC.

In its sample, this clonotype was seen a few times. The chain couples TRBV4-1 to TRBJ2-1; tentative D call: TRBD2 (7 bases). CDR3 length equals 17 residues. The ends were cut back, 1 base at V and 0 bases at J, with 13 bases in the middle. The germline V gene encodes CDR1 MGHRA and CDR2 YSYEKL. Here the CDR3 DNA reads TGCGCCAGCAGCCAAGGGGGGGCTAGCGGCTCCTACAATGAGCAGTTCTTC. Amino acids: CASSQGGASGSYNEQFF.

This clonotype was detected a few times. This chain joins TRBV20-1 and TRBJ2-1; 7 bases match TRBD2. Losses at the gene ends were 5 bases for V and 0 bases for J; bases not matched to a gene: 4. Germline V CDR1 and CDR2: DFQATT, SNEGSKA (reference sequence). The CDR3 is 14 residues long. In nucleotides, the CDR3 is TGCAGTGCTGGGGGGGGGAGCTCCTACAATGAGCAGTTCTTC. The encoded protein is CSAGGGSSYNEQFF.

The chain joins TRBV18 to TRBJ2-4; the D is unclear. With the DNA end fitting TRBJ2-7 better, the J assignment may be wrong. CDR1 is KGHSH, CDR2 LQKENI, per germline. The CDR3 has 12 amino acids. CDR3 nucleotides: TGTGCCAGCTCAGCCCTTTGGGGCGAGCAGTACTTC. It is translated as CASSALWGEQYF.

This clonotype was counted between two and nine times. V gene TRBV27 combines with J gene TRBJ2-3; a possible D gene is TRBD2 (5 bases). Trimming shortened V by 5 bases and J by 6 bases, and 15 bases separated the two germline ends. CDR3 length: 14 amino acids. Germline assignment: CDR1 MNHEY and CDR2 SMNVEV (reference sequence). The CDR3 reads CASSRIRGGDTQYF. CDR3 in DNA: TGTGCCAGCAGTAGGATACGGGGTGGGGATACGCAGTATTTT.

This chain uses TRBV9 with TRBJ2-5; 8 positions match TRBD2. Germline V gives CDR1 SGDLS, CDR2 YYNGEE. J lost 11 bases, V lost 3 bases, and 12 bases had no gene match. CDR3 length: 14 residues. The CDR3 DNA follows: TGTGCCAGCAGCGCGGGGGGGAGGGCATACGGGCAGTACTTC. Encoded protein: CASSAGGRAYGQYF.

This clonotype has more than one count but fewer than ten. V is TRBV24-1 and J is TRBJ2-3; TRBD1 or TRBD2 may be the D gene (5 bases each). The CDR3 runs 18 residues. Trimming left V 2 bases short and J 3 bases short, with 20 bases between. Germline CDR1 KGHDR, CDR2 SFDVKD. Here the CDR3 DNA reads TGTGCCACCAGTGATTCCTCAAGGAGGCAGGGATTGACAGATACGCAGTATTTT. It yields the protein CATSDSSRRQGLTDTQYF.

The chain has TRBV12-3 or TRBV12-4 and TRBJ2-5, with 8 positions matching TRBD1. This CDR3 comprises 15 residues. The V segment lost 6 bases and the J segment 5 bases; nucleotides outside the gene matches: 11. The CDR3 reads CASRSFQGDRETQYF. CDR3 sequence (DNA): TGTGCCAGCAGATCCTTCCAGGGGGACAGGGAGACCCAGTACTTC.

The genes are TRBV2 and TRBJ2-3; no reliable D call. Trimming left V 3 bases short and J 9 bases short, with 22 bases between. Germline CDR1 is SNHLY and CDR2 is FYNNEI. The CDR3 contains 16 residues. CDR3 sequence reads: CASSDAAEGPADTQYF. CDR3 sequence (DNA): TGTGCCAGCAGTGATGCCGCAGAAGGGCCTGCCGACACGCAGTATTTT.

The CDR3 nucleotides read TGTGCCAGCAGACCCAGTGAAGCTGGAAACACCATATATTTT. Its protein product is CASRPSEAGNTIYF. V usage is TRBV6-1 and J usage is TRBJ1-3; D not resolved. The ends were cut back, 6 bases at V and 2 bases at J, with 11 bases in the middle. CDR1 and CDR2 from the germline V gene are MNHNS and SASEGT. The CDR3 runs to 14 residues.

This clonotype was counted a few times. The gene calls are TRBV20-1 and TRBJ2-7; 10 positions agree with TRBD1. There are 14 residues in the CDR3. CDR1 is DFQATT, CDR2 SNEGSKA, per germline (reference sequence). V dropped 8 bases and J dropped 6; count of bases not matched to a gene: 13. CDR3 bases: TGCAGTCTCCTGGGGGGACAGGGGTTCTCCGAGCAGTACTTC. This gives the protein CSLLGGQGFSEQYF.

The chain links TRBV10-3 to TRBJ2-3; D might be TRBD2 (5 bases). CDR1 is ENHRY, CDR2 SYGVKD, per germline. The CDR3 runs 12 residues. With 6 bases removed from V and 4 bases from J, the gap between germline ends came to 8 bases. The CDR3 DNA follows: TGTGCCATCAGGGACTTCGCAGATACGCAGTATTTT. It is translated as CAIRDFADTQYF.

On this clonotype itself: One end of the junction varies from germline; a read error may be responsible. J is TRBJ2-1 and V is TRBV3-1; 7 bases are shared with TRBD1. Germline loops: CDR1 LGHDT, CDR2 YNNKEL (reference sequence). This CDR3 spans 13 amino acids. The CDR3 reads CTSSLRQGNEQFF. Written as DNA, the CDR3 is TGTACCAGCAGCCTGCGACAGGGTAATGAGCAGTTCTTC.

This clonotype was detected only a few times. The CDR3 sequence: CSARKSNQPQHF. For the CDR3, the DNA is TGCAGTGCTAGGAAAAGCAATCAGCCCCAGCATTTT. This chain joins TRBV20-1 and TRBJ1-5; D unclear. CDR1 is DFQATT and CDR2 is SNEGSKA in the germline V gene (reference sequence). This CDR3 has 12 amino acids. The V gene lost 3 bases and the J gene lost 1 base, with 4 bases spanning the gap.

The genes are TRBV4-1 and TRBJ1-2; D is uncertain. Per germline, CDR1 MGHRA and CDR2 YSYEKL. CDR3 size: 18 residues. Trimming left V 4 bases short and J 0 bases short, with 21 bases between. CDR3 DNA sequence: TGCGCCAGCAGCCCACCAATCCCGGACCGTACAGCTAACTATGGCTACACCTTC. It specifies CASSPPIPDRTANYGYTF.

This clonotype was seen a few times. The V gene is TRBV7-2, the J gene TRBJ2-1; tentatively, D is TRBD1 (6 bases). V lost 1 base and J lost 4, with 11 bases in between. Germline CDR1 SGHTA, CDR2 FQGNSA. The CDR3 covers 15 residues. The DNA of the CDR3 is TGTGCCAGCAGCTTAGAAGGGACAAATTACAATGAGCAGTTCTTC. Its protein product is CASSLEGTNYNEQFF.

The chain combines TRBV12-3 or TRBV12-4 with TRBJ2-7; D tentatively fits TRBD1 or TRBD2 (6 bases each). The CDR3 has 15 amino acids. V lost 6 bases and J 8 bases, leaving 23 bases between the germline ends. The CDR3 sequence: CASSPGGTYDIKQYF. CDR3 bases: TGTGCCAGCAGCCCTGGAGGGACATACGATATTAAGCAGTACTTC.

CDR3 loop: CASSEIRTDVMNTEAFF. The DNA of the CDR3 is TGTGCCAGCAGTGAAATTCGGACAGATGTAATGAACACTGAAGCTTTCTTT. This chain connects TRBV2 to TRBJ1-1; D is perhaps TRBD1 (6 bases). The CDR3 loop spans 17 amino acids. Trimming removed 2 bases at V and 0 bases at J, with 16 bases between. CDR1 is SNHLY, CDR2 FYNNEI, per germline.

The rearrangement joins TRBV21-1 to TRBJ2-7; the table names TRBD2, a call not compared with the DNA. TRBV21-1 is flagged as a pseudogene. The CDR3 is 16 residues long. The CDR3 coding sequence is TGTGCCAGCAGCAGACTAGCGGGAGACTATCCCTACGAGCAGTACTTC. Protein product: CASSRLAGDYPYEQYF.